This entry lists 27 T cell receptor beta chains sequenced from one sample in a study of cytomegalovirus exposure and HLA in healthy donors. Primers: 60 Vbeta forward and 13 Jbeta reverse. Profiled with immunoSEQ multiplex PCR; TCRdb holds only in-frame clones, not every one. There are 150,000 or so clones in the sample; roughly 73% occur only once, and approximately 1.6% lies in the top ten. Sequencing input: PBMCs. The source is a woman aged 18 to 35 in good health and CMV-seronegative.

Worth noting for this clone: The junction shows a germline mismatch at one end, possibly a read error. The chain carries TRBV7-9 and TRBJ2-1; weak D call: TRBD2 (5 bases). The germline gives CDR1 SEHNR, CDR2 FQNEAQ (reference sequence). The CDR3 covers 16 residues. The CDR3 sequence: CSSSLWENPAYNEQFF. The DNA of the CDR3 is TGTTCCAGCAGCCTATGGGAGAACCCTGCCTACAATGAGCAGTTCTTC. Full variable domain (remainder filled in from reference TRBV7-9 and TRBJ2-1): DTGVSQNPRHKITKRGQNVTFRCDPISEHNRLYWYRQTLGQGPEFLTYFQNEAQLEKSRLLSDRFSAERPKGSFSTLEIQRTEQGDSAMYLCSSSLWENPAYNEQFFGPGTRLTVL.

This clone has only a few counts. V and J are TRBV28 and TRBJ2-7, with 9 bases matching TRBD1. Per the germline V gene, CDR1 is MDHEN and CDR2 is SYDVKM. Trimming cost V 4 bases and J 3 bases; bases outside gene matches: 13. The CDR3 loop spans 17 amino acids. The CDR3 DNA reads TGTGCCAGCAGTTCATCCTCCGGGACAGGGTGGGACTACGAGCAGTACTTC. It codes for CASSSSSGTGWDYEQYF.

The chain employs TRBV6-4 and TRBJ2-2, with 8 bases fitting TRBD2. CDR1 and CDR2 from the germline V gene are MRHNA and SNTAGT. The CDR3 has 16 amino acids. Trimming took 3 bases from V and 3 from J; bases not matched to a gene: 6. CDR3 protein: CASSEEAGGYTGELFF. The CDR3 DNA follows: TGTGCCAGCAGTGAGGAGGCGGGAGGATACACCGGGGAGCTGTTTTTT.

V gene TRBV5-4 combines with J gene TRBJ2-3, with 11 positions matching TRBD2. This CDR3 has 15 residues. Germline loops: CDR1 SGHNT, CDR2 YYREEE (reference sequence). Germline trimming cut 2 bases from V and 4 bases from J; bases unmatched to any gene: 3. The CDR3, as DNA: TGTGCCAGCAGCTTAGGACTAGCGGGCGCAGATACGCAGTATTTT. This codes for CASSLGLAGADTQYF.

This clone was recorded once. This chain uses TRBV7-9 with TRBJ2-3, with TRBD1 as a possible D gene (6 bases). V was pared by 8 bases and J by 4 bases, with 19 bases between. CDR1 is SEHNR, CDR2 FQNEAQ, per germline (reference sequence). The CDR3 consists of 15 residues. CDR3 loop: CASEGVGEYADTQYF. Written as DNA, the CDR3 is TGTGCCAGCGAGGGGGTAGGGGAGTACGCAGATACGCAGTATTTT.

The gene calls are TRBV7-3 and TRBJ1-1, with a weak D call TRBD1 (5 bases). CDR3 size: 13 residues. Germline V gene data show CDR1 as SGHTA and CDR2 as FQGTGA. Trimming cost V 5 bases and J 2 bases, with 9 bases left between them. The DNA for the CDR3 is TGTGCCAGCAGCACCCAGGGCAACACTGAAGCTTTCTTT. It yields the protein CASSTQGNTEAFF.

The chain employs TRBV29-1 and TRBJ2-5, with D maybe TRBD1 (7 bases). V was cut by 7 bases and J by 4 bases, with 13 bases left in between. Per the germline V gene, CDR1 is SQVTM and CDR2 is ANQGSEA. This CDR3 comprises 12 residues. The CDR3 coding sequence is TGCAGCGGTAGACAGGGAGGAGAGACCCAGTACTTC. Amino acid sequence: CSGRQGGETQYF.

J is TRBJ1-4 and V is TRBV18; D perhaps matches TRBD1 (6 bases). CDR3 length: 14 residues. Germline lookup yields CDR1 KGHSH and CDR2 LQKENI. V was trimmed by 4 bases and J by 8 bases, leaving 14 bases between them. CDR3 nucleotides: TGTGCCAGCTCACTGCCGGGGGGCAGGGAAAAACTGTTTTTT. It is translated as CASSLPGGREKLFF.

Comment on this clone: The sample contains more than one DNA sequence encoding this CDR3. The J gene is TRBJ1-5, the V gene TRBV6-6, with TRBD1 matching over 9 bases. The germline V gene has CDR1 MNHNY and CDR2 SVGAGI (reference sequence). The ends lost 6 bases at V and 0 bases at J; junction bases unmatched: 0. This CDR3 spans 14 amino acids. CDR3 nucleotide sequence: TGTGCCAGCAGGACAGGGGGTAGCAATCAGCCCCAGCATTTT. It specifies CASRTGGSNQPQHF.

This clone was found a few times. The rearrangement links TRBV4-1 to TRBJ2-1, with TRBD2 matching 8 bases. V shed 6 bases and J 9 bases; nucleotides not matched to a gene: 13. Germline CDR1 MGHRA, CDR2 YSYEKL. The CDR3 sequence is 15 residues long. The CDR3 DNA reads as TGCGCCAGCAGGGATCCGGGAGGGCCATGGGGTGAGCAGTTCTTC. It encodes CASRDPGGPWGEQFF.

The chain employs TRBV7-7 and TRBJ2-1; a possible D gene is TRBD1 (8 bases). V was shortened by 10 bases and J by 6 bases, with 19 bases between the two germline ends. Per the germline V gene, CDR1 is SSHAT and CDR2 is FNYEAQ (reference sequence). This CDR3 has 14 residues. The CDR3 loop reads CAIQGGRTGNEQFF. DNA for the CDR3: TGTGCCATACAGGGGGGGAGAACCGGCAATGAGCAGTTCTTC.

The rearrangement joins TRBV7-2 to TRBJ2-7, with 13 bases fitting TRBD2. The CDR3 covers 16 residues. V lost 1 base and J lost 2; bases outside the gene matches: 2. Germline V lookup: CDR1 SGHTA, CDR2 FQGNSA. The CDR3 reads CASSLGTSGRAYEQYV. CDR3 sequence (DNA): TGTGCCAGCAGCTTAGGTACTAGCGGGAGGGCCTACGAGCAGTACGTC.

To note about this clone: Other DNA sequences from this sample encode an identical CDR3 as well. The chain recombines TRBV7-9 with TRBJ2-2; D gene ambiguous. The V end was cut by 9 bases, the J end by 6 bases, with 17 bases between. Per the germline V gene, CDR1 is SEHNR and CDR2 is FQNEAQ (reference sequence). The CDR3 length is 14 residues. The CDR3 DNA sequence: TGTGCCAGTAGCATTCCCATGTCAGCCGGGGAGCTGTTTTTT. As protein: CASSIPMSAGELFF.

This clone was found a few times. The V and J genes are TRBV28 and TRBJ2-2; maybe TRBD1 (5 bases). V was pared by 7 bases and J by 3 bases, with 9 bases between. CDR3 length equals 13 residues. Germline V gene lookup returns CDR1 MDHEN and CDR2 SYDVKM. CDR3 DNA sequence: TGTGCCAGCACGCCGACAGACACCGGGGAGCTGTTTTTT. The encoded protein is CASTPTDTGELFF.

This chain uses TRBV7-9 with TRBJ1-4; the D gene is possibly TRBD1 (6 bases). Germline CDR1 and CDR2: SEHNR and FQNEAQ (reference sequence). Trimming took 5 bases from V and 7 from J, leaving 8 bases between them. This CDR3 has 12 residues. The CDR3 nucleotides are TGTGCCAGCAGCACAGGGTCTGAAAAACTGTTTTTT. Protein: CASSTGSEKLFF.

This chain uses TRBV18 with TRBJ1-4; TRBD1 is a possible D gene (6 bases). Trimming removed 4 bases from V and 6 bases from J, with 9 bases in between. The germline gives CDR1 KGHSH, CDR2 LQKENI. CDR3 length: 13 residues. This CDR3 is CASSQDSYEKLFF. The DNA for the CDR3 is TGTGCCAGCTCACAGGACAGTTATGAAAAACTGTTTTTT.

This sequence joins TRBV7-2 and TRBJ1-1; TRBD1 might be the D (5 bases). With 4 bases removed from V and 0 bases from J, the gap between germline ends came to 12 bases. The germline CDR1 and CDR2 sequences are SGHTA and FQGNSA. The CDR3 length is 15 residues. Written as DNA, the CDR3 is TGTGCCAGCAGCTCCATGGGACTTATGAACACTGAAGCTTTCTTT. It yields the protein CASSSMGLMNTEAFF.

This clone turned up a few times. The genes are TRBV4-1 and TRBJ2-3; TRBD2 matches 13 bases. The CDR3 has 18 residues. Germline assignment: CDR1 MGHRA and CDR2 YSYEKL. The junction had 5 bases not matched to a gene; V was cut back by 1 base and J by 1 base. Here the CDR3 DNA reads TGCGCCAGCAGCCAAGTAGGGACTAGCGGGGACCGCACAGATACGCAGTATTTT. Translation: CASSQVGTSGDRTDTQYF.

This chain uses TRBV4-3 with TRBJ2-2; 8 nucleotides agree with TRBD1. The V gene end was trimmed by 2 bases and the J gene end by 4 bases; junction bases not matched to a gene: 3. CDR1 is LGHNA and CDR2 is YSLEER in the germline V gene. The CDR3 sequence is 15 residues long. CDR3 residues: CASSQQGARTGELFF. CDR3 sequence (DNA): TGCGCCAGCAGCCAACAGGGGGCGCGCACCGGGGAGCTGTTTTTT.

The CDR3 loop is CASSDRWTSSEKLFF. Written as DNA, the CDR3 is TGTGCCAGCAGTGACCGGTGGACAAGTAGTGAAAAACTGTTTTTT. This chain joins TRBV6-1 and TRBJ1-4, with a possible D match to TRBD1 (5 bases). Trimming removed 3 bases at V and 7 bases at J, with 15 bases between. This CDR3 is 15 amino acids long. Germline V CDR1 and CDR2: MNHNS, SASEGT.

The genes are TRBV10-3 and TRBJ2-2; a possible D gene is TRBD2 (6 bases). This CDR3 region has 15 residues. Germline assignment: CDR1 ENHRY and CDR2 SYGVKD. Trimming removed 3 bases from V and 5 bases from J, with 13 bases in between. This CDR3 reads CAISDRGRNTGELFF. In DNA form, the CDR3 reads TGTGCCATCAGTGATCGAGGGAGGAATACCGGGGAGCTGTTTTTT.

J is TRBJ2-3 and V is TRBV11-3, with 11 bases lining up with TRBD2. J gave up 6 bases and V 5 bases, and 13 bases lay outside the gene matches. This CDR3 is built from 17 residues. Germline V gene data show CDR1 as SGHNT and CDR2 as YENEEA. CDR3 in amino acids: CASSRSLTSGSLDTQYF. The CDR3 DNA follows: TGTGCCAGCAGCCGTTCCCTCACTAGCGGGAGTTTGGATACGCAGTATTTT.

There are a few counts of this clone. The V gene is TRBV7-2, the J gene TRBJ2-1; D remains unclear. The V and J ends lost 1 base and 1 base respectively, with 11 bases between them. CDR1 SGHTA and CDR2 FQGNSA come from the germline V gene. This CDR3 contains 16 residues. The CDR3 here is CASSLDSTVSYNEQFF. In DNA form, the CDR3 reads TGTGCCAGCAGCTTAGACAGTACCGTTTCCTACAATGAGCAGTTCTTC. Drawing the rest from reference TRBV7-2 and TRBJ2-1, the complete variable domain is GAGVSQSPSNKVTEKGKDVELRCDPISGHTALYWYRQSLGQGLEFLIYFQGNSAPDKSGLPSDRFSAERTGGSVSTLTIQRTQQEDSAVYLCASSLDSTVSYNEQFFGPGTRLTVL.

The rearrangement joins TRBV27 to TRBJ1-1; D gene ambiguous. Germline V gives CDR1 MNHEY, CDR2 SMNVEV (reference sequence). V was cut by 1 base and J by 5 bases, with 14 bases left in between. This CDR3 has 15 amino acids. CDR3 residues: CASSLFVPPTTEAFF. The CDR3 bases are TGTGCCAGCAGTTTATTCGTACCCCCGACAACTGAAGCTTTCTTT.

The chain has TRBV11-2 and TRBJ2-5; 12 nucleotides align to TRBD2. The trim removed 5 bases at V and 4 bases at J, leaving 11 bases unmatched. The V gene's germline CDR1 is SGHAT and CDR2 FQNNGV. This CDR3 is built from 17 residues. Here the CDR3 DNA reads TGTGCCAGCAGCCTCCTGACTAGCGGGGGAGGGGCAGAGACCCAGTACTTC. Residues: CASSLLTSGGGAETQYF.

The chain employs TRBV11-2 and TRBJ1-1; unclear D gene. The CDR3 covers 12 residues. Germline assignment: CDR1 SGHAT and CDR2 FQNNGV. V dropped 3 bases and J dropped 4 bases, with 6 bases sitting between them. The CDR3 nucleotides are TGTGCCAGCAGCTTTTTGAGCACTGAAGCTTTCTTT. Translating it yields CASSFLSTEAFF.

The chain uses TRBV19 and TRBJ1-6, with TRBD1 matching over 10 bases. V lost 3 bases and J lost 1; bases outside the gene matches: 6. CDR3 length: 18 amino acids. The germline V gene encodes CDR1 LNHDA and CDR2 SQIVND (reference sequence). For the CDR3, the DNA is TGTGCCAGTAGTATCTCGACAGGGGGCCTTTCCTATAATTCACCCCTCCACTTT. Its protein product is CASSISTGGLSYNSPLHF.